This T cell receptor (beta chain) was retrieved from a study of cytomegalovirus exposure and HLA in healthy donors. With 60 Vbeta and 13 Jbeta primers, the PCR was carried out. Here immunoSEQ multiplex PCR was the method, and the copy in TCRdb shows in-frame clones only, minus some. The top ten hold roughly a sixth of the sample, which has 35,000 to 40,000 clones, 60% to 70% seen once. The CDR3 contains 16 residues. This clonotype was sampled from a man in his fifties in good health and CMV-seropositive. The chain has TRBV1 and TRBJ2-5; the table names TRBD2, a call not compared with the DNA. TRBV1 is a documented pseudogene. Sequencing input: PBMCs. The CDR3 nucleotides are TGCACCAGCAGCCAGGGTAGCGGGGGGAATAAAGAGACCCAGTACTTC. Translation: CTSSQGSGGNKETQYF.